This TCR beta chain was sequenced for a study of T cell repertoires in cytomegalovirus infection. As for the study in general: The public TCR beta signatures pointed to both CMV infection and matching HLA type. Regarding the study as a whole: Cumulative frequency (of public TCR beta family members) identified carriers of CMV plus the relevant HLA. HLA-C-restricted CMV-specific TCR beta clonotypes were dominant in the ex vivo response.

This clonotype turned up a few times. No antigen is known for it. The CDR3 extends over 15 amino acids. V gave up 7 bases and J gave up 5 bases; unmatched junction bases: 11. The germline CDR1 and CDR2 sequences are SEHNR and FQNEAQ (reference sequence). TCRdb reprocessed the reads via MiXCR and lists one record per CDR3 protein. Here the sample spans about 260,000 distinct CDR3 sequences, approximately 10% being singletons. Material for sequencing was PBMCs. The TCR originated in a human donor in good health (CMV status not recorded). Some clones in this sample may be carry-over from other donors' samples. This rearrangement joins TRBV7-9 to TRBJ2-7; 10 bases are a match to TRBD2. CDR3 residues: CASTPSPGTSDEQYF. CDR3 bases: TGTGCCAGCACCCCTAGTCCCGGGACTAGCGACGAGCAGTACTTC.